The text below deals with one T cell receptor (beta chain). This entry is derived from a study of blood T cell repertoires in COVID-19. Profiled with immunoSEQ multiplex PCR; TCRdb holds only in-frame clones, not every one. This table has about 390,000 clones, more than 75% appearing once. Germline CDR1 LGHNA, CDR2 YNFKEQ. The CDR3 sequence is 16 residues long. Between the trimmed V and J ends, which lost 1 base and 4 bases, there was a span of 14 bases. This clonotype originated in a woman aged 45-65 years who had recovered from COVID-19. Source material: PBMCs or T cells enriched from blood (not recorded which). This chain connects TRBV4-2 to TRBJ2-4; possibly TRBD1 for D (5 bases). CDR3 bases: TGTGCCAGCAGCCAAGGCGCGTCACAGGCTAAAAACATTCAGTACTTC. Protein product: CASSQGASQAKNIQYF.